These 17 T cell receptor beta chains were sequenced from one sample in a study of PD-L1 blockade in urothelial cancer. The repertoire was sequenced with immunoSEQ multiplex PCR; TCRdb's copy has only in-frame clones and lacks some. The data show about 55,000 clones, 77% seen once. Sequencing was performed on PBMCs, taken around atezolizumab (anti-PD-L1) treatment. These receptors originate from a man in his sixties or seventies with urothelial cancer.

The DNA for the CDR3 is TGTGCCAGCTCACCAGGAAGGGTAGGACAGGCACCCTATGGCTACACCTTC. Protein product: CASSPGRVGQAPYGYTF. This chain links TRBV18 with TRBJ1-2, with TRBD1 matching 7 bases. The ends lost 2 bases at V and 4 bases at J; junction bases unmatched: 13. Germline CDR1 is KGHSH and CDR2 is LQKENI. This CDR3 is 17 amino acids long.

Written as DNA, the CDR3 is TGTGCCAGCTCACCATCGACTAGCGGTTTCTACTTCGAGCAGTACTTC. This encodes CASSPSTSGFYFEQYF. The chain couples TRBV18 to TRBJ2-7; 9 nucleotides align to TRBD2. CDR1 is KGHSH, CDR2 LQKENI, per germline. With 2 bases clipped from V and 6 bases from J, the junction kept 11 bases outside the gene matches. This CDR3 has 16 residues.

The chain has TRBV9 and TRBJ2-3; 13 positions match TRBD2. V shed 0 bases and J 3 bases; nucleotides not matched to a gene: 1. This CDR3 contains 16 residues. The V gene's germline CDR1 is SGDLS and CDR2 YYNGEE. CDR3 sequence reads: CASSVGLAGGTDTQYF. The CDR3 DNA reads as TGTGCCAGCAGCGTAGGACTAGCGGGAGGTACAGATACGCAGTATTTT.

CDR3 nucleotide sequence: TGTGCCAGCTCAAGCACAGATACGCAGTATTTT. It is translated as CASSSTDTQYF. This sequence joins TRBV28 and TRBJ2-3, with unresolved D. Trimming shortened V by 8 bases and J by 0 bases, and 3 bases separated the two germline ends. There are 11 residues in the CDR3. CDR1 is MDHEN, CDR2 SYDVKM, per germline.

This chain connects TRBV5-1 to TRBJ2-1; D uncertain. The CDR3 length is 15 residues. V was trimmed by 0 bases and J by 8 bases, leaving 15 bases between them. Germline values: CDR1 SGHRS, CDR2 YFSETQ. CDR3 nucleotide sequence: TGCGCCAGCAGCTTGGCGGCAGGCCTTGTCGATGAGCAGTTCTTC. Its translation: CASSLAAGLVDEQFF.

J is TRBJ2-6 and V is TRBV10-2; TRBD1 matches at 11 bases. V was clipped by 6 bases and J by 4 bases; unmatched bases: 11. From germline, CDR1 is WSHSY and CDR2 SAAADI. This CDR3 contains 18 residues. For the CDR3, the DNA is TGCGCCAGCAGCGTGACCGGGACAGGGGGGTTAGGGGCCAACGTCCTGACTTTC. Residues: CASSVTGTGGLGANVLTF.

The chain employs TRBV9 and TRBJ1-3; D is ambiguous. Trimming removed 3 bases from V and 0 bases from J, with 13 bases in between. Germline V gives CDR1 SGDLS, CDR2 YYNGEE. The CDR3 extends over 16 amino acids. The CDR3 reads CASSASLPRSGNTIYF. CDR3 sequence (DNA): TGTGCCAGCAGCGCTTCCCTACCCCGCTCTGGAAACACCATATATTTT.

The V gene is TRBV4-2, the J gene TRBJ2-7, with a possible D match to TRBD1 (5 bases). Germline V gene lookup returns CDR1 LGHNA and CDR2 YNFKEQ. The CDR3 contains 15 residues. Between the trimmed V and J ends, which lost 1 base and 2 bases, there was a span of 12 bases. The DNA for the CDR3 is TGTGCCAGCAGCCAAGCCGAGGACACAACCTACGAGCAGTACTTC. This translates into CASSQAEDTTYEQYF.

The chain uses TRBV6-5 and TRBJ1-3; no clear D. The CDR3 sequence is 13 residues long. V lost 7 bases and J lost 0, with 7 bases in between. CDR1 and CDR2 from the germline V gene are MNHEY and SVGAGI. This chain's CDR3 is CASKEYSGNTIYF. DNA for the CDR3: TGTGCCAGCAAGGAGTACTCTGGAAACACCATATATTTT.

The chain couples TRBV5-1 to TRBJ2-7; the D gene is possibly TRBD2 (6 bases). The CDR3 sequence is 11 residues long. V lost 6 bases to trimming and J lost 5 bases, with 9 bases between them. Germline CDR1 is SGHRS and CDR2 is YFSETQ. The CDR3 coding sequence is TGCGCCAGCATGGAGGGCCACGAGCAGTACTTC. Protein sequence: CASMEGHEQYF.

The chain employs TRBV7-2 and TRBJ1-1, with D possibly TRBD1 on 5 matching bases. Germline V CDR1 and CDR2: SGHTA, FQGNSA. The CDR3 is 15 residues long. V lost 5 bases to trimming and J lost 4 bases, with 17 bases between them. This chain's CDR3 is CASSPDGGSGTEAFF. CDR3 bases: TGTGCCAGCAGCCCCGACGGGGGTTCAGGCACTGAAGCTTTCTTT.

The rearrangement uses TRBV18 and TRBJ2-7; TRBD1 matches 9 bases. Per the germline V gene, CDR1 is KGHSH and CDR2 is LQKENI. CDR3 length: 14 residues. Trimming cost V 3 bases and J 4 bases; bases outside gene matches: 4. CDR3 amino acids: CASSPRTGAYEQYF. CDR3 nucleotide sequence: TGTGCCAGCTCACCGAGGACAGGGGCTTACGAGCAGTACTTC.

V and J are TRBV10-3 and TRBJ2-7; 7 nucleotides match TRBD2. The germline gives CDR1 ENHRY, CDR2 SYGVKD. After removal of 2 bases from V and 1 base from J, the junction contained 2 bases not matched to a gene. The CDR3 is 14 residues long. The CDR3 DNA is TGTGCCATCAGTGAGCAGGGAGGGTCCTACGAGCAGTACTTC. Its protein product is CAISEQGGSYEQYF.

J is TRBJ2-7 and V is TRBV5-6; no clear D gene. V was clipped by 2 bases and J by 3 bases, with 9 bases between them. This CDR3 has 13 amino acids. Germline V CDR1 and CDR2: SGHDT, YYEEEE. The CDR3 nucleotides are TGTGCCAGCAGCTTCGGTGAGGTCTACGAGCAGTACTTC. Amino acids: CASSFGEVYEQYF.

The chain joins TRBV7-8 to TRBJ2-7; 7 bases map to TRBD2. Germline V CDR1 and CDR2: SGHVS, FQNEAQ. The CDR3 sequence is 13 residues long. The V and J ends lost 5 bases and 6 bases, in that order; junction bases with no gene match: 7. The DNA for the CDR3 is TGTGCCAGCAGCGGTGGACTAGGGGCCGAGCAGTACTTC. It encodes CASSGGLGAEQYF.

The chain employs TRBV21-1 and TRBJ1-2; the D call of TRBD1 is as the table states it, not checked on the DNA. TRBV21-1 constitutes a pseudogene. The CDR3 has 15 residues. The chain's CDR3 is CASSKKTGRTYGYTF. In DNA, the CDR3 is TGTGCCAGCAGCAAAAAGACAGGGAGGACCTATGGCTACACCTTC.

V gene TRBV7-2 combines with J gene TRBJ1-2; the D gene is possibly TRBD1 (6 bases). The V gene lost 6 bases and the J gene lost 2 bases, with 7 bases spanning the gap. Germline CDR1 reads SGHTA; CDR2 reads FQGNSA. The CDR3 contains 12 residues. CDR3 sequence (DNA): TGTGCCAGCAGGGGGGCAAACTATGGCTACACCTTC. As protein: CASRGANYGYTF.